The clone carrying this TCR beta chain was seen a handful of times. No antigen is known for it. These data originate in a study of glioma-infiltrating T cells after dendritic cell vaccination. The wider study: At biweekly intervals, patients got three intradermal dendritic cell vaccine injections.

TCRdb's table, derived via immunoSEQ multiplex PCR, lists solely in-frame clones and lacks some. The repertoire holds some 87,000 clones, with about 83% as singletons. Isocitrate dehydrogenase mutation was absent in all glioblastoma patients. Study conclusions and caveats: The cohort had few patients with full blood and tumor sets. Higher pretreatment TIL content predicted longer progression-free time and survival.

This CDR3 has 15 residues. Germline-derived CDR1 and CDR2 are SGHNT and YENEEA. Unmatched junction bases numbered 4, after V lost 3 bases and J lost 9 bases. This TCR was sampled from a human donor with glioblastoma. V gene TRBV11-3 combines with J gene TRBJ2-1; 14 bases match TRBD2. Sample: blood, taken before dendritic cell vaccination. CDR3 bases: TGTGCCAGCAGCTTGGGACTAGCGGGAGTTGGTGAGCAGTTCTTC. Its translation is CASSLGLAGVGEQFF.